The 18 T cell receptor beta chains listed next were all sequenced from one sample in a study of PD-L1 blockade in urothelial cancer. Sequencing was performed with immunoSEQ multiplex PCR; in TCRdb, only in-frame clones are kept and a portion is missing. Of approximately 67,000 clones in the sample, approximately 86% were seen once. As for time point: pretreatment peripheral blood. The source was PBMCs, collected around atezolizumab (anti-PD-L1) treatment. All receptors come from a man between 60 and 75 years old with urothelial cancer.

This chain uses TRBV19 with TRBJ1-1, with D perhaps TRBD1 (6 bases). Germline V CDR1 and CDR2: LNHDA, SQIVND (reference sequence). V dropped 7 bases and J dropped 2 bases, with 17 bases sitting between them. CDR3 length equals 15 residues. The CDR3 is CASTPLTGPNTEAFF. The CDR3, as DNA: TGTGCCAGTACCCCCCTGACAGGACCCAACACTGAAGCTTTCTTT.

The V call is TRBV2, the J call TRBJ2-3, with TRBD2 as a possible D gene (6 bases). This CDR3 has 15 amino acids. Trimming shortened V by 5 bases and J by 5 bases, and 17 bases separated the two germline ends. The V gene's germline CDR1 is SNHLY and CDR2 FYNNEI. The CDR3 spells CASSPSRGSKDTQYF. The CDR3 region has the DNA TGTGCCAGCAGTCCCTCCCGGGGGAGTAAAGATACGCAGTATTTT.

This sequence joins TRBV7-9 and TRBJ1-1; TRBD1 matches at 9 bases. V lost 5 bases, J lost 0 bases, and 7 bases stayed unmatched. Per germline, CDR1 SEHNR and CDR2 FQNEAQ (reference sequence). The CDR3 runs 16 residues. CDR3 DNA: TGTGCCAGCAGCAAGGGCGGACAGGGGATGAACACTGAAGCTTTCTTT. It yields the protein CASSKGGQGMNTEAFF.

The V call is TRBV27, the J call TRBJ2-1, with 9 bases fitting TRBD1. Germline lookup yields CDR1 MNHEY and CDR2 SMNVEV (reference sequence). The CDR3 length is 16 residues. The V and J ends lost 5 bases and 5 bases, in that order; junction bases with no gene match: 10. CDR3 sequence (DNA): TGTGCCAGCAGTGCGACAGGGGGGGCCTGGAACAATGAGCAGTTCTTC. Its protein product is CASSATGGAWNNEQFF.

This clone has just one count. Other DNA sequences of this sample code for an identical CDR3. The genes are TRBV5-4 and TRBJ2-1, with 11 nucleotides matching TRBD2. The CDR3 spans 15 residues. The V gene's germline CDR1 is SGHNT and CDR2 YYREEE (reference sequence). V was pared by 5 bases and J by 3 bases, with 4 bases of the junction left unmatched. The CDR3 coding sequence is TGTGCCAGCAGTTTAGCGGGGGGGGTCTACAATGAGCAGTTCTTC. This codes for CASSLAGGVYNEQFF.

The chain has TRBV7-9 and TRBJ2-7; TRBD1 agrees at 7 bases. Germline CDR1 is SEHNR and CDR2 is FQNEAQ (reference sequence). J was trimmed by 5 bases and V by 3 bases; bases with no gene match: 7. CDR3 length: 14 residues. In nucleotides, the CDR3 is TGTGCCAGCAGCTTTGGGACAGTTAAGGACGAGCAGTACTTC. Amino acid sequence: CASSFGTVKDEQYF.

The chain combines TRBV6-6 with TRBJ2-3; 9 bases map to TRBD2. V was clipped by 5 bases and J by 2 bases; unmatched bases: 8. The CDR3 runs 16 residues. Germline lookup yields CDR1 MNHNY and CDR2 SVGAGI (reference sequence). The CDR3 region has the DNA TGTGCCAGCAGTGGCGGGGGGGGATATTCCACAGATACGCAGTATTTT. Amino acid sequence: CASSGGGGYSTDTQYF.

The V gene is TRBV5-1, the J gene TRBJ1-2; 7 bases are shared with TRBD1. With 4 bases clipped from V and 4 bases from J, the junction kept 4 bases outside the gene matches. Germline-derived CDR1 and CDR2 are SGHRS and YFSETQ. The CDR3 sequence is 13 residues long. As DNA, the CDR3 is TGCGCCAGCAGCAGACAGGGAAGCTATGGCTACACCTTC. Encoded protein: CASSRQGSYGYTF. The full variable domain, completed using reference TRBV5-1 and TRBJ1-2, is KAGVTQTPRYLIKTRGQQVTLSCSPISGHRSVSWYQQTPGQGLQFLFEYFSETQRNKGNFPGRFSGRQFSNSRSEMNVSTLELGDSALYLCASSRQGSYGYTFGSGTRLTVV.

The rearrangement uses TRBV4-1 and TRBJ2-2; 7 bases fit TRBD1. The CDR3 runs to 15 residues. Germline lookup yields CDR1 MGHRA and CDR2 YSYEKL. Germline trimming cut 1 base from V and 7 bases from J; bases unmatched to any gene: 6. CDR3 nucleotide sequence: TGCGCCAGCAGCCAAGGCACAGGGGTTGGCGGGGAGCTGTTTTTT. Translated, it gives CASSQGTGVGGELFF.

The rearrangement links TRBV5-1 to TRBJ1-6; 8 bases line up with TRBD1. Germline lookup yields CDR1 SGHRS and CDR2 YFSETQ. CDR3 length equals 15 residues. V shed 4 bases and J 11 bases; nucleotides not matched to a gene: 11. The CDR3 loop is CASSAQGGQGAPLHF. The DNA of the CDR3 is TGCGCCAGCAGCGCACAGGGGGGCCAGGGAGCACCCCTCCACTTT.

V and J are TRBV2 and TRBJ2-5, with unresolved D. Per the germline V gene, CDR1 is SNHLY and CDR2 is FYNNEI. This CDR3 has 12 residues. Trimming shortened V by 4 bases and J by 4 bases, and 7 bases separated the two germline ends. CDR3: CASSALVETQYF. CDR3 nucleotide sequence: TGTGCCAGCAGTGCGCTAGTAGAGACCCAGTACTTC.

This sequence joins TRBV11-3 and TRBJ1-1, with TRBD1 as a possible D gene (5 bases). This CDR3 region has 17 residues. Trimming shortened V by 7 bases and J by 2 bases, and 23 bases separated the two germline ends. From germline, CDR1 is SGHNT and CDR2 YENEEA. CDR3 DNA: TGTGCCAGCATCGTTAGAGGAACTGGGACTATAAACACTGAAGCTTTCTTT. This codes for CASIVRGTGTINTEAFF.

This chain uses TRBV7-9 with TRBJ1-4, with D possibly TRBD1 on 6 matching bases. Germline loops: CDR1 SEHNR, CDR2 FQNEAQ (reference sequence). CDR3 size: 19 residues. Trimming shortened V by 3 bases and J by 1 base, and 21 bases separated the two germline ends. The CDR3 here is CASSFLSSGAYGTNEKLFF. The CDR3 coding sequence is TGTGCCAGCAGCTTCCTCAGTTCAGGGGCCTATGGAACTAATGAAAAACTGTTTTTT.

The rearrangement uses TRBV5-1 and TRBJ2-7; 16 positions agree with TRBD2. Germline CDR1 is SGHRS and CDR2 is YFSETQ. This CDR3 is built from 15 residues. V was pared by 4 bases and J by 7 bases, with 5 bases of the junction left unmatched. Here the CDR3 reads CASSGTSGGAQEQYF. CDR3 nucleotides: TGCGCCAGCAGCGGGACTAGCGGGGGGGCCCAGGAGCAGTACTTC.

V gene TRBV30 combines with J gene TRBJ2-7; D is possibly TRBD2 (5 bases). The V gene lost 0 bases and the J gene lost 9 bases, with 12 bases spanning the gap. The CDR3 totals 12 residues. Germline CDR1 is GTSNPN and CDR2 is SVGIG (reference sequence). CDR3 bases: TGTGCCTGGAGTGTCGGACTTACCGGGCAGTACTTC. It codes for CAWSVGLTGQYF. The whole variable domain, remainder taken from reference TRBV30 and TRBJ2-7, is SQTIHQWPATLVQPVGSPLSLECTVEGTSNPNLYWYRQAAGRGLQLLFYSVGIGQISSEVPQNLSASRPQDRQFILSSKKLLLSDSGFYLCAWSVGLTGQYFGPGTRLTVT.

The table lists this clone with a count of one. This sequence joins TRBV9 and TRBJ2-7, with TRBD2 identical over 16 bases. The germline V gene encodes CDR1 SGDLS and CDR2 YYNGEE. The CDR3 consists of 17 residues. V was clipped by 3 bases and J by 0 bases; unmatched bases: 3. The CDR3 protein is CASSEGLAGGNSYEQYF. The DNA for the CDR3 is TGTGCCAGCAGCGAGGGACTAGCGGGGGGGAACTCCTACGAGCAGTACTTC.

The chain is built from TRBV9 and TRBJ2-5, with 7 bases identical to TRBD2. Germline V lookup: CDR1 SGDLS, CDR2 YYNGEE. J lost 1 base, V lost 0 bases, and 6 bases had no gene match. The CDR3 spans 16 residues. CDR3 residues: CASSVGLAEFQETQYF. The CDR3 region has the DNA TGTGCCAGCAGCGTAGGCCTAGCGGAGTTCCAAGAGACCCAGTACTTC.

The chain employs TRBV30 and TRBJ1-6; D might be TRBD1 (5 bases). V was shortened by 3 bases and J by 5 bases, with 14 bases between the two germline ends. Germline CDR1 and CDR2: GTSNPN and SVGIG (reference sequence). The CDR3 totals 15 residues. CDR3 in DNA: TGTGCCTGGAGAGCAGACAGCGCCAATAATTCACCCCTCCACTTT. Protein: CAWRADSANNSPLHF.